This passage covers 2 T cell receptor beta chains from one sample sequenced in a study of T cell responses to AZD1222 COVID-19 vaccine. The protocol was immunoSEQ multiplex PCR, while the TCRdb copy is restricted to in-frame clones and leaves out a portion. The sample consists of around 120,000 clones, roughly 91% of them appearing once. This specimen was peripheral blood, taken on day 0 of AZD1222 vaccination. The receptors were sampled from an adult in good health.

V usage is TRBV24-1 and J usage is TRBJ2-5; 11 nucleotides agree with TRBD2. This CDR3 has 19 amino acids. Germline trimming cut 2 bases from V and 4 bases from J; bases unmatched to any gene: 14. Germline loops: CDR1 KGHDR, CDR2 SFDVKD. The CDR3 DNA reads as TGTGCCACCAGTGATTCCAATGAACTAGCGGGAGATGGGTTAGAGACCCAGTACTTC. This gives the protein CATSDSNELAGDGLETQYF.

A few counts support this clone. The chain links TRBV29-1 to TRBJ1-2; D gene uncertain. V gave up 2 bases and J gave up 2 bases, with 24 bases separating them. The CDR3 totals 18 residues. Germline lookup yields CDR1 SQVTM and CDR2 ANQGSEA. CDR3 sequence: CSVESTENHWTENYGYTF. The DNA for the CDR3 is TGCAGCGTTGAAAGTACGGAGAACCATTGGACGGAAAACTATGGCTACACCTTC.